These 15 T cell receptor beta chains were sequenced from one sample in a study of cytomegalovirus exposure and HLA in healthy donors. The PCR used 60 Vbeta and 13 Jbeta primers. Some clones are missing from TCRdb's copy, which holds only in-frame ones; the method was immunoSEQ multiplex PCR. The top ten hold around 3% of the sample, which has under 200,000 clones, about 80% seen once. The specimen was PBMCs. The receptors derive from a woman aged 45 to 65 in good health and CMV-seropositive.

This clone came up a few times. The rearrangement links TRBV6-4 to TRBJ1-2; the D gene is possibly TRBD1 (6 bases). Trimming stripped 3 bases from V and 8 bases from J, with 13 bases between. Germline V gives CDR1 MRHNA, CDR2 SNTAGT. This CDR3 has 13 amino acids. CDR3 region: CASSEQGEGGYTF. The DNA of the CDR3 is TGTGCCAGCAGTGAACAGGGCGAGGGGGGCTACACCTTC.

V usage is TRBV7-2 and J usage is TRBJ2-7; 7 bases match TRBD1. There are 14 residues in the CDR3. Looked up from germline, CDR1 is SGHTA and CDR2 is FQGNSA. V shed 7 bases, J shed 3 bases, and the junction held 9 bases outside the gene matches. The DNA of the CDR3 is TGTGCCAGCAAGCCGGGACAGACGTTCTACGAGCAGTACTTC. Translating it yields CASKPGQTFYEQYF.

This clone was recorded only once. The chain employs TRBV7-9 and TRBJ2-7; 9 nucleotides agree with TRBD2. This CDR3 spans 17 amino acids. J gave up 1 base and V 5 bases, and 12 bases lay outside the gene matches. The germline CDR1 and CDR2 sequences are SEHNR and FQNEAQ (reference sequence). The chain's CDR3 is CASSQRELAGQSYEQYF. CDR3 in DNA: TGTGCCAGCAGCCAGCGAGAACTAGCGGGTCAGTCCTACGAGCAGTACTTC.

The rearrangement links TRBV11-2 to TRBJ2-5, with D perhaps TRBD2 (6 bases). This CDR3 is 16 amino acids long. Germline values: CDR1 SGHAT, CDR2 FQNNGV. Trimming removed 5 bases from V and 7 bases from J, with 23 bases in between. CDR3 sequence reads: CASSAVLVSGRGTQYF. In DNA form, the CDR3 reads TGTGCCAGCAGCGCCGTCCTGGTTAGCGGTCGAGGGACCCAGTACTTC.

The chain has TRBV19 and TRBJ1-2; TRBD1 aligns across 8 bases. The V and J ends lost 10 bases and 7 bases, in that order; junction bases with no gene match: 11. This CDR3 contains 13 residues. The germline V gene has CDR1 LNHDA and CDR2 SQIVND (reference sequence). The CDR3 sequence: CAISPTGGSGYTF. The CDR3 DNA is TGTGCCATATCCCCTACAGGGGGTTCTGGCTACACCTTC.

By share, this clone counts as medium-sized. V is TRBV6-4 and J is TRBJ1-5, with D possibly matching TRBD1 (5 bases). CDR3 length: 15 amino acids. Germline CDR1 is MRHNA and CDR2 is SNTAGT. The V and J ends lost 11 bases and 3 bases respectively, with 20 bases between them. The CDR3 protein is CAHPGTVRINQPQHF. The CDR3 DNA follows: TGTGCCCACCCTGGGACTGTACGGATCAATCAGCCCCAGCATTTT.

This chain joins TRBV6-5 and TRBJ2-5; 7 bases fit TRBD1. TRBJ2-7 explains the end of the DNA better; the J call may be wrong. Germline V gene lookup returns CDR1 MNHEY and CDR2 SVGAGI. This CDR3 region has 14 residues. The CDR3 spells CASSYRRTGYEQYF. The CDR3 DNA reads TGTGCCAGCAGTTACAGGAGGACAGGCTACGAGCAGTACTTC.

The chain joins TRBV9 to TRBJ2-5; 15 positions agree with TRBD2. The CDR3 length is 16 residues. With V trimmed by 2 bases and J by 3 bases, 2 bases remained unmatched. Germline loops: CDR1 SGDLS, CDR2 YYNGEE. The CDR3 DNA sequence: TGTGCCAGCAGCGTCAGGACTAGCGGGGGGGAAGAGACCCAGTACTTC. Protein: CASSVRTSGGEETQYF.

The chain is built from TRBV2 and TRBJ2-1, with 14 bases identical to TRBD2. The length of the CDR3 is 18 residues. CDR1 and CDR2 (germline): SNHLY, FYNNEI. V shed 0 bases and J 7 bases; nucleotides not matched to a gene: 8. The CDR3 loop reads CASSEAKTSGGAGNEQFF. In DNA form, the CDR3 reads TGTGCCAGCAGTGAAGCGAAGACTAGCGGGGGGGCAGGAAATGAGCAGTTCTTC. The whole variable domain, filled in from reference TRBV2 and TRBJ2-1, reads EPEVTQTPSHQVTQMGQEVILRCVPISNHLYFYWYRQILGQKVEFLVSFYNNEISEKSEIFDDQFSVERPDGSNFTLKIRSTKLEDSAMYFCASSEAKTSGGAGNEQFFGPGTRLTVL.

The V and J genes are TRBV2 and TRBJ2-1; D call uncertain. CDR3 size: 13 residues. The V end was cut by 7 bases, the J end by 5 bases, with 12 bases between. Germline V gene sequence: CDR1 SNHLY, CDR2 FYNNEI. CDR3 sequence (DNA): TGTGCCAGCAATCCGGGTTCTGACAATGAGCAGTTCTTC. Translated: CASNPGSDNEQFF.

The CDR3: CASSLEGSEAFF. The CDR3 bases are TGTGCCAGCAGCCTTGAGGGATCTGAAGCTTTCTTT. This sequence joins TRBV7-9 and TRBJ1-1, with D unclear. V lost 5 bases, J lost 6 bases, and 10 bases lay in between. The CDR3 has 12 amino acids. Germline V lookup: CDR1 SEHNR, CDR2 FQNEAQ (reference sequence).

The DNA for the CDR3 is TGTGCCAGCAGTTCCGGGACAGGGCCTTCCACAGATACGCAGTATTTT. It specifies CASSSGTGPSTDTQYF. The chain has TRBV5-4 and TRBJ2-3, with 9 bases aligning to TRBD1. There are 16 residues in the CDR3. Germline CDR1 reads SGHNT; CDR2 reads YYREEE (reference sequence). The ends lost 5 bases at V and 2 bases at J; junction bases unmatched: 9.

The chain links TRBV4-1 to TRBJ2-7, with TRBD2 matching 14 bases. Germline values: CDR1 MGHRA, CDR2 YSYEKL. The CDR3 spans 17 residues. V was clipped by 4 bases and J by 1 base; unmatched bases: 6. The CDR3 loop is CASSRGLAGGLSYEQYF. The CDR3 nucleotides are TGCGCCAGCAGCCGAGGACTAGCGGGGGGCCTGTCCTACGAGCAGTACTTC.

The V gene is TRBV6-4, the J gene TRBJ2-5, with TRBD1 matching over 8 bases. The J call is in doubt because the DNA end fits TRBJ2-7 better. Germline V CDR1 and CDR2: MRHNA, SNTAGT. The CDR3 spans 18 residues. This CDR3 reads CASTYYPGTGLPAYEQYF. CDR3 DNA: TGTGCCAGCACCTACTACCCCGGGACAGGCTTGCCCGCCTACGAGCAGTACTTC.

The genes are TRBV6-6 and TRBJ1-1, with a possible D match to TRBD1 (5 bases). The CDR3 runs to 13 residues. Germline V gene sequence: CDR1 MNHNY, CDR2 SVGAGI (reference sequence). V was pared by 6 bases and J by 3 bases, with 11 bases between. The CDR3 DNA reads TGTGCCAGCAGCTTGGGGGGGGACACTGAAGCTTTCTTT. It is translated as CASSLGGDTEAFF.